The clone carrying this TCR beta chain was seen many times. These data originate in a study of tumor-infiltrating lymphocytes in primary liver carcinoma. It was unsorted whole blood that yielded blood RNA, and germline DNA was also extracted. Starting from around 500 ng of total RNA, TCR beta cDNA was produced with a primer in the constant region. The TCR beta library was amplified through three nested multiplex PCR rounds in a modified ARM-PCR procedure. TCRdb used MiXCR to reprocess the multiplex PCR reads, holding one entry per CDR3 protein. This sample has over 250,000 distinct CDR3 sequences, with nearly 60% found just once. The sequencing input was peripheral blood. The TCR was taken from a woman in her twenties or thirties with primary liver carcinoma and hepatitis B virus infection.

CDR3 protein: CAISGGGSRETQYF. The CDR3, as DNA: TGTGCCATCAGTGGAGGCGGCAGTCGGGAGACCCAGTACTTC. The genes are TRBV10-3 and TRBJ2-5, with unresolved D. Germline V gene sequence: CDR1 ENHRY, CDR2 SYGVKD. The CDR3 consists of 14 residues. V was clipped by 4 bases and J by 5 bases, with 14 bases between them.